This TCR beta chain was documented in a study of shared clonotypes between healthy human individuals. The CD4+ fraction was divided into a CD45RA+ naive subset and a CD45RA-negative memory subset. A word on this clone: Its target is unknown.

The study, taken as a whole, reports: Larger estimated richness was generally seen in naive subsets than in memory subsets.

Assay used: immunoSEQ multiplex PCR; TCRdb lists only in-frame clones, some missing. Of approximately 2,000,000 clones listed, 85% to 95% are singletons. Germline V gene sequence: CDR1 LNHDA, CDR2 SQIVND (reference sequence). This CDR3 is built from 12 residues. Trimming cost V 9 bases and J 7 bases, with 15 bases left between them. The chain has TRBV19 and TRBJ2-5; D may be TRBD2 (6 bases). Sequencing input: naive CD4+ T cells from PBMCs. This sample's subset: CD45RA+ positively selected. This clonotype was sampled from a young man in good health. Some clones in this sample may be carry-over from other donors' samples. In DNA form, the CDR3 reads TGTGCCAGCTCCGGGAGCCCCCCGACCCAGTACTTC. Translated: CASSGSPPTQYF.